Listed below are T cell receptor beta chains from one sample, sequenced in a study of blood T cell repertoires in COVID-19. Generated by immunoSEQ multiplex PCR, the TCRdb table keeps only in-frame clones and is missing some. The sample contains hundreds of thousands of clones, around four fifths of which appear only once. The sequencing sample was made of PBMCs or T cells enriched from blood (not recorded which). These receptors all stem from a woman aged 50 to 60 who had been exposed to COVID-19. Both conserved end residues are part of each CDR3. Fields, in order: CDR3 protein, CDR3 DNA, D gene, V gene, J gene, clone size. D genes are given only for firm matches. Expanded clones get a size class; other rows say once, few or many, or leave the size out.

CASSGTPDNANYGYTF	TGTGCCAGCAGTGGAACACCGGACAACGCTAACTATGGCTACACCTTC	.	TRBV28	TRBJ1-2	.
CASSSLLIAAPQYF	TGTGCCAGCAGTTCCCTCCTTATAGCGGCGCCGCAGTATTTT	.	TRBV27	TRBJ2-3	.
CASSPTSNFGNTIYF	TGTGCCAGCAGCCCAACGAGTAACTTTGGAAACACCATATATTTT	.	TRBV9	TRBJ1-3	.
CASSSHLDEQFF	TGTGCCAGCAGTTCCCATCTAGATGAGCAGTTCTTC	.	TRBV27	TRBJ2-1	.
CATQHRGTEAFF	TGTGCCACTCAACACAGGGGCACTGAAGCTTTCTTT	TRBD1	TRBV15	TRBJ1-1	.
CASRFGTLRSGNTIYF	TGTGCAAGTCGCTTCGGGACTTTAAGATCTGGAAACACCATATATTTT	.	TRBV12-2	TRBJ1-3	.
CASSLGRFNEKLFF	TGCGCCAGCAGCTTGGGTCGGTTTAATGAAAAACTGTTTTTT	.	TRBV5-1	TRBJ1-4	few
CASRGGGQGGEKLFF	TGTGCCAGCAGAGGAGGGGGACAGGGAGGAGAAAAACTGTTTTTT	TRBD1	TRBV28	TRBJ1-4	few
CASSIGKSLGGYTF	TGTGCCAGTTCAATCGGGAAATCATTGGGTGGCTACACCTTC	.	TRBV19	TRBJ1-2	once
CAISGTGQLYEQYF	TGTGCCATCAGTGGGACAGGTCAACTGTACGAGCAGTACTTC	TRBD1	TRBV10-3	TRBJ2-7	.
CSASQGTNQPQHF	TGCAGTGCTAGTCAGGGTACCAATCAGCCCCAGCATTTT	.	TRBV20-1	TRBJ1-5	few
CASSLAGQGVNTIYF	TGCGCCAGCAGCTTGGCGGGACAGGGGGTAAACACCATATATTTT	TRBD1	TRBV5-1	TRBJ1-3	.
CATSRVRGINEKLFF	TGTGCCACCAGCAGAGTAAGGGGGATTAATGAAAAACTGTTTTTT	.	TRBV15	TRBJ1-4	.
CASSYSRGQNTEAFF	TGTGCCAGCAGTTACTCAAGGGGACAGAACACTGAAGCTTTCTTT	.	TRBV6-5	TRBJ1-1	.
CASSTGETQYF	TGTGCCAGTTCAACAGGGGAGACCCAGTACTTC	.	TRBV19	TRBJ2-5	.